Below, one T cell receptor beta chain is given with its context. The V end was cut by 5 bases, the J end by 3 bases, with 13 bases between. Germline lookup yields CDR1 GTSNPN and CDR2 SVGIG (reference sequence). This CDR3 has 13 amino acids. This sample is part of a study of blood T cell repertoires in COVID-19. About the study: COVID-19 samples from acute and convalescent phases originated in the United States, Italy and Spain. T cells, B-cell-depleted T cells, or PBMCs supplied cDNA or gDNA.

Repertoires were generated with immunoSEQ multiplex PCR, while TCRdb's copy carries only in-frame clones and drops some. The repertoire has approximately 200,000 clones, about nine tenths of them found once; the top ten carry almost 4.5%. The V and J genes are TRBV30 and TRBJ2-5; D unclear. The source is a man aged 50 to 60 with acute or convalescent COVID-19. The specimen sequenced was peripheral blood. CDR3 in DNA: TGTGCCTGGTCCGGGTTGGTTGAAGAGACCCAGTACTTC. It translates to CAWSGLVEETQYF.